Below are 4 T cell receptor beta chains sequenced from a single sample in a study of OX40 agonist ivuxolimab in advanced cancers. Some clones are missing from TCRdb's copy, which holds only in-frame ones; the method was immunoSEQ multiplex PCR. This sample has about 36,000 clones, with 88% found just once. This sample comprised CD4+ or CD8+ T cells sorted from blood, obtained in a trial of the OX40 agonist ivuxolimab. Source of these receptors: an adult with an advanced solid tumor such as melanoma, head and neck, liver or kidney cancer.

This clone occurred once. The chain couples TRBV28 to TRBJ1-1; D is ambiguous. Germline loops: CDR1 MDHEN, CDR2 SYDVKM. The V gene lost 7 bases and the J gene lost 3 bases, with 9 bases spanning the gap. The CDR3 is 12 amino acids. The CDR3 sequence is CASKVRYTEAFF. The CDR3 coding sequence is TGTGCCAGCAAGGTTCGGTACACTGAAGCTTTCTTT.

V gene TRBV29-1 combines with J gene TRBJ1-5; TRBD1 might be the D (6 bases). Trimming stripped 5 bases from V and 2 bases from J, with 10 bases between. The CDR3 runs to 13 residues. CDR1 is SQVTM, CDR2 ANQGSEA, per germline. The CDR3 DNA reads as TGCAGCGTTAGACAGGAAGGCAATCAGCCCCAGCATTTT. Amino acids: CSVRQEGNQPQHF.

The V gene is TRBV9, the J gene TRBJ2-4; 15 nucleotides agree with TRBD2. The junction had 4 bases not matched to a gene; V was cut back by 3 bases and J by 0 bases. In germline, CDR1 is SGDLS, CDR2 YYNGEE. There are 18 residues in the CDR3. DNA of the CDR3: TGTGCCAGCAGCGGGGAGGGACTAGCGGGAGGAGCCAAAAACATTCAGTACTTC. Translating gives CASSGEGLAGGAKNIQYF. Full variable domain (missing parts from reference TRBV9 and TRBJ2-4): DSGVTQTPKHLITATGQRVTLRCSPRSGDLSVYWYQQSLDQGLQFLIQYYNGEERAKGNILERFSAQQFPDLHSELNLSSLELGDSALYFCASSGEGLAGGAKNIQYFGAGTRLSVL.

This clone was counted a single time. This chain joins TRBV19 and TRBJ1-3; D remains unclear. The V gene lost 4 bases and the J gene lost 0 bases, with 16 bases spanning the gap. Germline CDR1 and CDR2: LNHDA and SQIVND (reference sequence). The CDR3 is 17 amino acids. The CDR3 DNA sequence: TGTGCCAGTAGTAACCCCTCGTCGGCTTACTCTGGAAACACCATATATTTT. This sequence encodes CASSNPSSAYSGNTIYF.